These T cell receptor beta chains were read from a single sample in a study of blood T cell repertoires in COVID-19. Sequencing used immunoSEQ multiplex PCR; TCRdb keeps in-frame clones, though not all of them. The repertoire has over 110,000 clones, about 91% of them found once; the top ten carry around 26%. The specimen sequenced was peripheral blood. Receptors originate from a human donor in a cohort sampled during active COVID-19. CDR3s include the opening cysteine and the closing phenylalanine or tryptophan. Expanded clones are given a class, and other clones once, few, many or no size at all.

clone_size v_call cdr3_aa
NA TRBV19 CASSMRGRAQETQYF
NA TRBV7-8 CASSFGGFLYGYTF
NA TRBV5-4 CASSRTGGSSYNSPLHF
NA TRBV15 CATSEDSHNEQFF
few TRBV2 CASRLAGGPLAETQYF
NA TRBV3-1/TRBV3-2 CASSRDTGGDPYNSPLHF
NA TRBV12-3/TRBV12-4 CASSPRAGELFF
NA TRBV5-1 CASSPAASGGSNEQFF
NA TRBV13 CASSHRTGEAFF
NA TRBV5-1 CASRSGPEGIYGYTF
NA TRBV19 CASSGGSGANVLTF
NA TRBV6-6 CASSYFGTDSNQPQHF
NA TRBV30 CAWSVPYGLARYEQYF
NA TRBV6-5 CASSPTGFTYNEQFF
once TRBV4-3 CASSQDGGGKRELFF
NA TRBV7-9 CASGLGVNTEAFF
NA TRBV5-1 CASSLELVIEQFF
NA TRBV18 CASSRTKSTGVGEQYF
NA TRBV30 CAWSLGQSKTQYF
NA TRBV27 CASSLLAQGGNQPQHF
NA TRBV7-2 CASSLGRIYEQYF
NA TRBV6-5 CASRGRDRVNEKLFF
NA TRBV5-1 CASSLVSLAGGHHEQYF
NA TRBV10-3 CAIGPGTSGNQPQHF
NA TRBV6-6 CATERGYQETQYF
NA TRBV4-3 CASSQDRGFTKAFF
NA TRBV13 CASSWDSDLRREGTEAFF
NA TRBV27 CASSLSRVGGTEAFF